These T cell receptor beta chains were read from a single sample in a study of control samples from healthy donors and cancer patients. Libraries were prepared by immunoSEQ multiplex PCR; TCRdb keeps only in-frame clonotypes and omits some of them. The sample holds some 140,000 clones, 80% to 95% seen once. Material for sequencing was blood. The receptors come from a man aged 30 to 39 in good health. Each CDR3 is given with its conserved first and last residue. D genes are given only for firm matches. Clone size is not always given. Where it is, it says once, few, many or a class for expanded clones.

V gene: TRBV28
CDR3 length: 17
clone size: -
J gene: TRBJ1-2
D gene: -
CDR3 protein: CASSFPGRVGSNYGYTF
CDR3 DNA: TGTGCCAGCAGTTTCCCCGGCAGGGTAGGATCTAACTATGGCTACACCTTC

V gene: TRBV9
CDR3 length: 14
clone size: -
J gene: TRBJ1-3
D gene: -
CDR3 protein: CASSVGYSGNTIYF
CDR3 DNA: TGTGCCAGCAGCGTGGGTTATTCTGGAAACACCATATATTTT

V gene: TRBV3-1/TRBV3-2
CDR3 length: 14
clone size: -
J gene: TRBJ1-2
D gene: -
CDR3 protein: CASSHGQSFYGYTF
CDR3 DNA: TGTGCCAGCAGCCACGGACAGTCCTTCTATGGCTACACCTTC

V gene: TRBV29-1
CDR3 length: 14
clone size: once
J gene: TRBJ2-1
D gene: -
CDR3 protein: CSVEGPLAYNEQFF
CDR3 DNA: TGCAGCGTTGAAGGACCGCTTGCCTACAATGAGCAGTTCTTC

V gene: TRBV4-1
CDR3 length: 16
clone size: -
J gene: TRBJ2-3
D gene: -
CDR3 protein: CASSQELSGTQDTQYF
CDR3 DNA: TGCGCCAGCAGCCAAGAGTTATCGGGGACTCAGGATACGCAGTATTTT

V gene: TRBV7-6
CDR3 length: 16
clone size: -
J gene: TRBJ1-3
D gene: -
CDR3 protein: CASSLGGRSSGNTIYF
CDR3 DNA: TGTGCCAGCAGCTTAGGTGGAAGGAGCTCTGGAAACACCATATATTTT

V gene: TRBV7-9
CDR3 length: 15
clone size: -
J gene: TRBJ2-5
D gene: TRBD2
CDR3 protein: CASSLRLAEQETQYF
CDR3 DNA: TGTGCCAGCAGCTTGAGACTAGCGGAGCAAGAGACCCAGTACTTC

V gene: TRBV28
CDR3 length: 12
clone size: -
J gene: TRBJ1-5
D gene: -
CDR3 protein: CASSPNNQPQHF
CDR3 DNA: TGTGCCAGCAGTCCCAACAATCAGCCCCAGCATTTT

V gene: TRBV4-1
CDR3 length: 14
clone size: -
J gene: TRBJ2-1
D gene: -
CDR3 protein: CASSQVLPRSEQFF
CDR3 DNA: TGCGCCAGCAGCCAAGTCCTACCTAGGTCGGAGCAGTTCTTC

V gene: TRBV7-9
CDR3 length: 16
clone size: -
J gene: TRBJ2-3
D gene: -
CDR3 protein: CASSPTGPPATDTQYF
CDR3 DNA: TGTGCCAGCAGCCCTACCGGGCCCCCCGCCACAGATACGCAGTATTTT

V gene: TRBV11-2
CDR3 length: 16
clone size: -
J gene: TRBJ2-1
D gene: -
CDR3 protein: CASSFSFLSSYNEQFF
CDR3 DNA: TGTGCCAGCAGCTTTAGCTTCTTGAGCTCCTACAATGAGCAGTTCTTC

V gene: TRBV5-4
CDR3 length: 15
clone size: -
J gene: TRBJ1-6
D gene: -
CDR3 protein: CASSLDPPRNSPLHF
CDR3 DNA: TGTGCCAGCAGCTTGGACCCTCCGAGGAATTCACCCCTCCACTTT

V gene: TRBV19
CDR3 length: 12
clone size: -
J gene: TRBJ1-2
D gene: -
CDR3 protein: CASSIDRYGYTF
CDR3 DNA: TGTGCCAGTAGTATAGACCGGTATGGCTACACCTTC

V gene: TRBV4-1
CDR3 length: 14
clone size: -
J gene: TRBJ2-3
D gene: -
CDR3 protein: CASSQDPGRDTQYF
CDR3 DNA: TGCGCCAGCAGCCAAGACCCAGGCCGGGATACGCAGTATTTT

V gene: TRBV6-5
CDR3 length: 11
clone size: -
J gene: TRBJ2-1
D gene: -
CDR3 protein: CASRTSREQLF
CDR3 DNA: TGTGCCAGCAGGACTAGTCGTGAGCAGCTCTTC

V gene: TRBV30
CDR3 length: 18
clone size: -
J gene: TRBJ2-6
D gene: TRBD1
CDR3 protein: CASRVWDREHSGANVLTF
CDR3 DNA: TGTGCCTCAAGGGTTTGGGACAGGGAACACTCTGGGGCCAACGTCCTGACTTTC

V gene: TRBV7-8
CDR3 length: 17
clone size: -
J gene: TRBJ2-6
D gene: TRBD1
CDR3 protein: CASSLARGLAGANVLTF
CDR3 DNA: TGTGCCAGCAGCTTAGCCAGGGGGCTAGCTGGGGCCAACGTCCTGACTTTC

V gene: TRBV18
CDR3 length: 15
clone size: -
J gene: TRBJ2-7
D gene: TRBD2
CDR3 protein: CASSPPSGSFHEQYF
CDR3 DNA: TGTGCCAGCTCACCACCTAGCGGGAGTTTTCACGAGCAGTACTTC

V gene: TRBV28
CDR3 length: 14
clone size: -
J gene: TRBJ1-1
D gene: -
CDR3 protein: CASSAPGALGEAFF
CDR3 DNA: TGTGCCAGCAGTGCCCCCGGGGCGCTGGGTGAAGCTTTCTTT

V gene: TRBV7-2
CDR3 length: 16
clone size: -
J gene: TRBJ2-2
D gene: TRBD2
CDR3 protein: CASSRKAGVDTGELFF
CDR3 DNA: TGTGCCAGCAGCCGTAAAGCGGGAGTGGACACCGGGGAGCTGTTTTTT

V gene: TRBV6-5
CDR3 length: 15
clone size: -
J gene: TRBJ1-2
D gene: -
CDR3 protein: CASSLRGAESYGYTF
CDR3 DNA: TGTGCCAGCAGCCTTAGGGGGGCTGAATCCTATGGCTACACCTTC

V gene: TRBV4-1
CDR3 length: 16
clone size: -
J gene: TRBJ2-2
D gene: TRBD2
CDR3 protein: CASSQDLGGVTGELFF
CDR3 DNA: TGCGCCAGCAGCCAAGATCTGGGAGGGGTAACCGGGGAGCTGTTTTTT

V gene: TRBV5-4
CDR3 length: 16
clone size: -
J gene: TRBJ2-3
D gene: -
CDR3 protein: CASSLGVSPSTDTQYF
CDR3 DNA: TGTGCCAGCAGCTTGGGGGTCTCCCCGAGCACAGATACGCAGTATTTT

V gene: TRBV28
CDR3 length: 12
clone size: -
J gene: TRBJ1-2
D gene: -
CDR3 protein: CASSAPGDGYTF
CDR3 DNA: TGTGCCAGCAGTGCCCCGGGGGACGGCTACACCTTC

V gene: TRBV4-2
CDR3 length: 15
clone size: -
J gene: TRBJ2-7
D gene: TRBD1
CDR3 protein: CASSQEADRVHEQYF
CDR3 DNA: TGTGCCAGCAGCCAAGAGGCGGACAGGGTCCACGAGCAGTACTTC

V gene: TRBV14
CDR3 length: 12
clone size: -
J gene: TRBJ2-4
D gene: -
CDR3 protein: CASSQESSGQYF
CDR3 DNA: TGTGCCAGCAGCCAAGAGTCCAGCGGGCAGTACTTC

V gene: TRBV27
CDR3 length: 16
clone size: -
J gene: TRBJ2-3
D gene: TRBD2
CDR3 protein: CASTPRLAGNTDTQYF
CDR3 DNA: TGTGCCAGCACCCCTCGCCTAGCGGGTAACACAGATACGCAGTATTTT